This entry lists 14 T cell receptor beta chains sequenced from one sample in a study of technical replicates of blood from a few donors (dated by TCRdb to the late 2010s). Preparation of the library involved the immunoSEQ multiplex PCR assay. TCRdb stores this immuneACCESS table with in-frame sequences only. Part of the clones is absent; in the studies checked, under half of the shortfall reflects unresolved V genes, and no reason is known for the rest. The table for this sample lists 84,000 or so clones; 97% of them were counted only once. The biggest ten clones account for over 0.15% of the sample. The sample consisted of T cells isolated from PBMCs. These receptors were taken from a human donor in good health.

This chain links TRBV7-2 with TRBJ1-2, with TRBD1 matching 9 bases. Germline values: CDR1 SGHTA, CDR2 FQGNSA. The CDR3 is 15 residues long. V lost 6 bases to trimming and J lost 5 bases; unmatched junction nucleotides: 10. In DNA, the CDR3 is TGTGCCAGCAGACCTCCGGGACAGGGCGGATATGGCTACACCTTC. Its protein is CASRPPGQGGYGYTF.

This chain connects TRBV5-1 to TRBJ2-7, with D tentatively TRBD1 (5 bases). Trimming shortened V by 0 bases and J by 3 bases, and 16 bases separated the two germline ends. The germline CDR1 and CDR2 sequences are SGHRS and YFSETQ. CDR3 length: 16 amino acids. For the CDR3, the DNA is TGCGCCAGCAGCTTGGGTTTTGGGGCGGCTGGCTACGAGCAGTACTTC. Translation gives CASSLGFGAAGYEQYF.

The V call is TRBV5-4, the J call TRBJ1-2, with a weak D call TRBD1 (6 bases). The CDR3 is made up of 14 amino acids. Trimming took off 4 bases at V and 8 bases at J, with 18 bases between the two ends. Germline CDR1 and CDR2: SGHNT and YYREEE (reference sequence). In DNA form, the CDR3 reads TGTGCCAGCAGCACTGCGGGGGGGGGCAGCGGCTACACCTTC. As protein: CASSTAGGGSGYTF.

The V gene is TRBV7-6, the J gene TRBJ2-7; 7 positions match TRBD1. CDR3 length: 14 amino acids. V dropped 4 bases and J dropped 3; count of bases not matched to a gene: 6. Germline CDR1 reads SGHVS; CDR2 reads FNYEAQ. This CDR3 reads CASSSGTEGYEQYF. The CDR3 DNA follows: TGTGCCAGCAGCTCCGGGACAGAAGGCTACGAGCAGTACTTC.

The V and J genes are TRBV19 and TRBJ2-6; 7 positions agree with TRBD1. This CDR3 comprises 18 residues. The germline V gene has CDR1 LNHDA and CDR2 SQIVND (reference sequence). Trimming removed 3 bases from V and 1 base from J; junction bases left unmatched: 9. The chain's CDR3 is CASSIIDRATSGANVLTF. CDR3 sequence (DNA): TGTGCCAGTAGTATTATAGACAGGGCCACATCTGGGGCCAACGTCCTGACTTTC.

This chain links TRBV5-1 with TRBJ2-3; a possible D gene is TRBD1 (6 bases). The CDR3 runs to 13 residues. The germline V and J ends were trimmed by 7 bases and 4 bases, with 13 bases remaining between them. The germline CDR1 and CDR2 sequences are SGHRS and YFSETQ. CDR3 in DNA: TGCGCCAGCCGACAGGCAATGGCAGATACGCAGTATTTT. Protein sequence: CASRQAMADTQYF.

The chain links TRBV6-5 to TRBJ2-1, with TRBD2 matching 9 bases. The CDR3 extends over 14 amino acids. J gave up 10 bases and V 7 bases, and 11 bases lay outside the gene matches. Per germline, CDR1 MNHEY and CDR2 SVGAGI. In DNA, the CDR3 is TGTGCCAGCAATAGCCTAGCGGGACTGGGCGAGCAGTTCTTC. Its protein product is CASNSLAGLGEQFF.

The chain combines TRBV6-5 with TRBJ1-1, with D unresolved. In germline, CDR1 is MNHEY, CDR2 SVGAGI. Trimming stripped 8 bases from V and 5 bases from J, with 9 bases between. This CDR3 contains 11 residues. CDR3 sequence: CASRDSTEAFF. The CDR3 nucleotides are TGTGCCAGCCGAGACTCGACTGAAGCTTTCTTT.

This clone was seen once. The chain's CDR3 is CASSQRLANNEQFF. The CDR3 nucleotides are TGTGCCAGCAGCCAGAGACTAGCTAACAATGAGCAGTTCTTC. The V call is TRBV28, the J call TRBJ2-1, with 7 bases fitting TRBD2. V shed 6 bases, J shed 5 bases, and the junction held 7 bases outside the gene matches. Germline-derived CDR1 and CDR2 are MDHEN and SYDVKM. This CDR3 region has 14 residues.

The J gene is TRBJ1-2, the V gene TRBV6-1; 7 nucleotides agree with TRBD1. The CDR3 sequence is 13 residues long. Germline assignment: CDR1 MNHNS and CDR2 SASEGT. V lost 1 base, J lost 9 bases, and 5 bases stayed unmatched. The CDR3 DNA follows: TGTGCCAGCAGTGAAGGACAGGGTCTTCGCTACACCTTC. Translation: CASSEGQGLRYTF.

The rearrangement joins TRBV18 to TRBJ1-1, with D possibly TRBD1 on 5 matching bases. Looked up from germline, CDR1 is KGHSH and CDR2 is LQKENI. The CDR3 runs 12 residues. V was pared by 6 bases and J by 2 bases, with 7 bases between. The chain's CDR3 is CASSRGNTEAFF. The CDR3 DNA is TGTGCCAGCTCTAGGGGCAACACTGAAGCTTTCTTT.

This chain uses TRBV5-6 with TRBJ2-1; D is possibly TRBD1 (6 bases). Per the germline V gene, CDR1 is SGHDT and CDR2 is YYEEEE. Between the trimmed V and J ends, which lost 6 bases and 3 bases, there was a span of 22 bases. CDR3 length: 17 amino acids. CDR3 loop: CASTRLYRESFYNEQFF. The CDR3 DNA follows: TGTGCCAGCACTCGCCTCTACAGGGAAAGTTTCTACAATGAGCAGTTCTTC.

The chain joins TRBV5-4 to TRBJ2-5; TRBD1 aligns across 8 bases. The CDR3 has 15 residues. In germline, CDR1 is SGHNT, CDR2 YYREEE (reference sequence). V lost 0 bases, J lost 2 bases, and 3 bases stayed unmatched. The CDR3 coding sequence is TGTGCCAGCAGCTTGGTCAGGGGGCGGCAAGAGACCCAGTACTTC. Its translation: CASSLVRGRQETQYF.

Note on this clone: The junction shows a germline mismatch at one end, possibly a read error. The V call is TRBV2, the J call TRBJ1-1; D call uncertain. Per the germline V gene, CDR1 is SNHLY and CDR2 is FYNNEI. The CDR3 is 9 residues long. The CDR3 region has the DNA TGTGCCTCCGGGGTCCGCTCTCCCTTT. Translated, it gives CASGVRSPF. The full variable domain, in which reference TRBV2 and TRBJ1-1 provide the parts outside the CDR3, is EPEVTQTPSHQVTQMGQEVILRCVPISNHLYFYWYRQILGQKVEFLVSFYNNEISEKSEIFDDQFSVERPDGSNFTLKIRSTKLEDSAMYFCASGVRSPFGQGTRLTVV.